Listed below are T cell receptor beta chains from one sample, sequenced in a study of CXCR3-negative and CXCR3-positive naive CD8 T cells. TCRdb reanalyzed the 5' RACE reads and collapses them to one entry per CDR3 protein, without DNA. This table holds 5,500 to 7,000 distinct CDR3 sequences. The sequenced material came from naive CXCR3- CD8+ T cells from blood. These receptors originate from a human donor in good health. Some clones in this sample may be carry-over from other donors' samples. Both conserved end residues are part of each CDR3. Each record gives: CDR3 length, V gene, clone size, J gene, CDR3 protein. The listing skips clone size in some rows; elsewhere it reads once, few, many or a size class.

len: 13; v_gene: TRBV29-1; abundance: medium-sized; j_gene: TRBJ2-1; CDR3aa: CSVESGRTGEQFF
len: 16; v_gene: TRBV7-2; abundance: .; j_gene: TRBJ2-1; CDR3aa: CASSATSGRDYNEQFF
len: 13; v_gene: TRBV29-1; abundance: .; j_gene: TRBJ2-7; CDR3aa: CSASLAAKYEQYF
len: 13; v_gene: TRBV14; abundance: medium-sized; j_gene: TRBJ2-7; CDR3aa: CASSQDLGDEQYF
len: 15; v_gene: TRBV19; abundance: medium-sized; j_gene: TRBJ2-1; CDR3aa: CASSIYRYSNNEQFF
len: 16; v_gene: TRBV5-5; abundance: medium-sized; j_gene: TRBJ2-3; CDR3aa: CASSLGLRLYTDTQYF
len: 14; v_gene: TRBV29-1; abundance: medium-sized; j_gene: TRBJ1-2; CDR3aa: CSVIGSASGYGYTF
len: 12; v_gene: TRBV6-5; abundance: medium-sized; j_gene: TRBJ1-1; CDR3aa: CASSYATGEAFF
len: 17; v_gene: TRBV11-2; abundance: .; j_gene: TRBJ1-3; CDR3aa: CASSIRTGQGPGNTIYF
len: 11; v_gene: TRBV29-1; abundance: medium-sized; j_gene: TRBJ2-2; CDR3aa: CSVVEAGELFF
len: 14; v_gene: TRBV19; abundance: .; j_gene: TRBJ2-7; CDR3aa: CASSIRDRGYEQYF
len: 14; v_gene: TRBV29-1; abundance: medium-sized; j_gene: TRBJ2-1; CDR3aa: CSVGRTGVHNEQFF
len: 14; v_gene: TRBV7-8; abundance: .; j_gene: TRBJ2-1; CDR3aa: CASSLPLTYNEQCF
len: 15; v_gene: TRBV25-1; abundance: .; j_gene: TRBJ2-7; CDR3aa: CASSGPTSGAYEQYF
len: 13; v_gene: TRBV29-1; abundance: .; j_gene: TRBJ2-5; CDR3aa: CSAAGQGEETQYF
len: 14; v_gene: TRBV10-2; abundance: medium-sized; j_gene: TRBJ2-1; CDR3aa: CASRLASGYNEQFF
len: 14; v_gene: TRBV3-1; abundance: medium-sized; j_gene: TRBJ2-5; CDR3aa: CASSPSGGGETQYF